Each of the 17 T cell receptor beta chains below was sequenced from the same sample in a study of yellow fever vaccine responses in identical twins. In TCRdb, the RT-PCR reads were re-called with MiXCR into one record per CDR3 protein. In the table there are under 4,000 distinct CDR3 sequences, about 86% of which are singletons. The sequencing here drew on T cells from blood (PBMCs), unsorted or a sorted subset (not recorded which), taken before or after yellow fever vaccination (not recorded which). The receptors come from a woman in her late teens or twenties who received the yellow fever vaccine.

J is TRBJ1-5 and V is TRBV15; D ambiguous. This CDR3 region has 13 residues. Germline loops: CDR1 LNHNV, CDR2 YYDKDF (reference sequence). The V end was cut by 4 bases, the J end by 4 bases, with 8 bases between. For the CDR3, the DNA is TGTGCCACCAGCACCGAGCGGAATCAGCCCCAGCATTTT. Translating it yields CATSTERNQPQHF.

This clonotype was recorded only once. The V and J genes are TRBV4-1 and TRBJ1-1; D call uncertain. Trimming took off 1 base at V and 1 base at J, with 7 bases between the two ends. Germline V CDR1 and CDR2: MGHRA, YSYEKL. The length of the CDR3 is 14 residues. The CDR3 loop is CASSQAPGNTEAFF. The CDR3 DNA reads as TGCGCCAGCAGCCAAGCGCCCGGGAACACTGAAGCTTTCTTT.

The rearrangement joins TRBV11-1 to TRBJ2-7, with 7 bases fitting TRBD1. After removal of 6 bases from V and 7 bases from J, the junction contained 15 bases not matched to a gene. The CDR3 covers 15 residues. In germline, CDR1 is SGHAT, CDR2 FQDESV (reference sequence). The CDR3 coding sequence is TGTGCCAGCAGACCGACGGGACAGTTCCTCGAGGAGCAGTACTTC. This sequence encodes CASRPTGQFLEEQYF.

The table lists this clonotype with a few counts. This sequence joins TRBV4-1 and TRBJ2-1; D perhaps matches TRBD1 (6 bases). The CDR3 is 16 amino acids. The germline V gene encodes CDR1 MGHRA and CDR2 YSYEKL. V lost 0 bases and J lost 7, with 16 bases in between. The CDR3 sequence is CASSQDRGTPSNEQFF. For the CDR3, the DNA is TGCGCCAGCAGCCAAGATAGGGGGACCCCGTCAAATGAGCAGTTCTTC.

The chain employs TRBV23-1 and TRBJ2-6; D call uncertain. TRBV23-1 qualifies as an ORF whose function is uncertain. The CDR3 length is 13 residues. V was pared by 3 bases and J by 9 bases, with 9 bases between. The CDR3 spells CASSHRLYNVLTF. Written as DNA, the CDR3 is TGCGCCAGCAGTCATCGGCTCTACAACGTCCTGACTTTC.

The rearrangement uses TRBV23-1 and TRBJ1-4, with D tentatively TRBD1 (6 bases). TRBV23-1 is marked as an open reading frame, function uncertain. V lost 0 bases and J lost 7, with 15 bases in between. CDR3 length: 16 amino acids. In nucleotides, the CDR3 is TGCGCCAGCAGTCAATCGTCCGGGACATGGGGTGAAAAACTGTTTTTT. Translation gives CASSQSSGTWGEKLFF.

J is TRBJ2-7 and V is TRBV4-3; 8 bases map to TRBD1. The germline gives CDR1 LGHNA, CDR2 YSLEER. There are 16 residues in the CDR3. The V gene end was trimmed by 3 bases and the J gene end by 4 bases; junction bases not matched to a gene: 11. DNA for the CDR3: TGCGCCAGCAGCCAGTCCCTTGGGCAGGGGGCTTACGAGCAGTACTTC. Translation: CASSQSLGQGAYEQYF.

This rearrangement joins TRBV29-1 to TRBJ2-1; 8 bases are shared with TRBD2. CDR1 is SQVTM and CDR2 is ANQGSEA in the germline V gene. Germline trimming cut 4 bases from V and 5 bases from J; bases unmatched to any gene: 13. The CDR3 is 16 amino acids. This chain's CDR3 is CSVALSKGTRDNEQFF. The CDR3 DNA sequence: TGCAGCGTTGCCCTATCTAAGGGGACTAGGGACAATGAGCAGTTCTTC.

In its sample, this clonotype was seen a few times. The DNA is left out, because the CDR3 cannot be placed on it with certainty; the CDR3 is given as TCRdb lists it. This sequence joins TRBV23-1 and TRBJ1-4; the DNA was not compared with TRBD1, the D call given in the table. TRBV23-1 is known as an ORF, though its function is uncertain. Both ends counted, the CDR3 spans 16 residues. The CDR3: CASSQEDRGRGKNCFF.

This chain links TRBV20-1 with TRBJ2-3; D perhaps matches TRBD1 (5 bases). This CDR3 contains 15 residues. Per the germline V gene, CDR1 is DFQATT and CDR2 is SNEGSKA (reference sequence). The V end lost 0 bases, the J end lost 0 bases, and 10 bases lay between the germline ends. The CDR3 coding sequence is TGCAGTGCTAGAGATTACAGGTCTAGCACAGATACGCAGTATTTT. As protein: CSARDYRSSTDTQYF.

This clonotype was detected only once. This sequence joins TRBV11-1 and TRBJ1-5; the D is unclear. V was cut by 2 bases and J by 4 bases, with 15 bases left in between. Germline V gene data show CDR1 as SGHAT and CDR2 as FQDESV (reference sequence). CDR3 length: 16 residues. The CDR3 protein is CASSLWAPAENQPQHF. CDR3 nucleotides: TGTGCCAGCAGCTTATGGGCGCCGGCCGAGAATCAGCCCCAGCATTTT.

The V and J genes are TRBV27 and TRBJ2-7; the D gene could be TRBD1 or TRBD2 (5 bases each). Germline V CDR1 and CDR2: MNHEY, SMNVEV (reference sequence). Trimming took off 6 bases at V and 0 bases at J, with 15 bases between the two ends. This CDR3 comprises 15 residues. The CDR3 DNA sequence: TGTGCCAGCAGCAATGGGGGATTCAGCTCCTACGAGCAGTACTTC. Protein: CASSNGGFSSYEQYF.

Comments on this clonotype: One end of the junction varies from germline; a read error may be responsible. The CDR3 is CASSGGQFCF. DNA of the CDR3: TGTGCCAGCAGTGGGGGACAGTTCTGTTTT. The chain couples TRBV2 to TRBJ1-6; 7 nucleotides align to TRBD1. Germline V gives CDR1 SNHLY, CDR2 FYNNEI. This CDR3 contains 10 residues.

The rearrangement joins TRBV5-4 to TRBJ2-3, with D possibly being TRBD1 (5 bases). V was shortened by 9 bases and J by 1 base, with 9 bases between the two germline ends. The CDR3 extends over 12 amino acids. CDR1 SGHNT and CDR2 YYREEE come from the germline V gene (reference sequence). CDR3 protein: CAIQGGTDTQYF. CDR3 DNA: TGTGCCATTCAAGGGGGCACAGATACGCAGTATTTT.

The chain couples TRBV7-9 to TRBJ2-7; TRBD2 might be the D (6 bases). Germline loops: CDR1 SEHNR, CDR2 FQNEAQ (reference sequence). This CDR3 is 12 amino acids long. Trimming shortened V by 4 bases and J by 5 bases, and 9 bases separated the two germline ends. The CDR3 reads CASSYPGDEQYF. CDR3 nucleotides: TGTGCCAGCAGCTACCCGGGGGACGAGCAGTACTTC.

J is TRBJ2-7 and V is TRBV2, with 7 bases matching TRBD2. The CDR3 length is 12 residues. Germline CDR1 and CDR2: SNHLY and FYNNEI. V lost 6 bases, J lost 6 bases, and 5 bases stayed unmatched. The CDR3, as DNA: TGTGCCAGCAGGCGTACTAGCGCCGAGCAGTACTTC. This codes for CASRRTSAEQYF.

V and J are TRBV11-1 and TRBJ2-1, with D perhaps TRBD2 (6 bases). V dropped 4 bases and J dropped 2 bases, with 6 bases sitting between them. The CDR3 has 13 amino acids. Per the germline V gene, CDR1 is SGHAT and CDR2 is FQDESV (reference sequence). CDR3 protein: CASSSSAYNEQFF. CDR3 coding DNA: TGTGCCAGCAGCTCTAGCGCCTACAATGAGCAGTTCTTC.